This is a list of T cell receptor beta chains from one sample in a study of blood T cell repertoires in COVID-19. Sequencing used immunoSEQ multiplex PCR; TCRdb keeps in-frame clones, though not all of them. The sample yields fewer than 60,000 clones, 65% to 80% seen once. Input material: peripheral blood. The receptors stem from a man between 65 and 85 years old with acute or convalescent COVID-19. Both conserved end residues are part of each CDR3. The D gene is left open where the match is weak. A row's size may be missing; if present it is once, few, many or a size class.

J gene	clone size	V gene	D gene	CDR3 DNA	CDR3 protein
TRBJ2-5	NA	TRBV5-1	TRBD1	TGCGCCAGCAGCTCAACAGGAACAGGGGCTTTCCAAGAGACCCAGTACTTC	CASSSTGTGAFQETQYF
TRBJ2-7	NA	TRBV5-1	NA	TGCGCCAGCAGCGGGGGGTTTTCCTACGAGCAGTACTTC	CASSGGFSYEQYF
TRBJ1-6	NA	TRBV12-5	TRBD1	TGTGCTAGTGGTTTGTATTCAGGGGGCGCGTATTCACCCCTCCACTTT	CASGLYSGGAYSPLHF
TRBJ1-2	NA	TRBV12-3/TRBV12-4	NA	TGTGCCAGCAGTGGCCCTAGCTCTTATGGCTACACCTTC	CASSGPSSYGYTF
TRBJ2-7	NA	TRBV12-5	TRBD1	TGTGCTAGTGGTTCGGGACAGCTCACTTACGAGCAGTACTTC	CASGSGQLTYEQYF
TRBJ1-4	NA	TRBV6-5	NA	TGTGCCAGCAGTTACTCGGCGGGGGTTAATGAAAAACTGTTTTTT	CASSYSAGVNEKLFF
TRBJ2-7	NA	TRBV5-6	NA	TGTGCCAGCAGCACCTGGCCGACAGGCTACGAGCAGTACTTC	CASSTWPTGYEQYF
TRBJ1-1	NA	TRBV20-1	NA	TGCAGTGCTAGTCGTAGCACTGAAGCTTTCTTT	CSASRSTEAFF
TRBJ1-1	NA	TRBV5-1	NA	TGCGCCAGCAGCTTGGGTGGAGGGATCGTCGGTGAAGCTTTCTTT	CASSLGGGIVGEAFF
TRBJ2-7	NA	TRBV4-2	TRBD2	TGTGCCAGCAGCCAAGGGACGGGGACTAGCGCTTCCTACGAGCAGTACTTC	CASSQGTGTSASYEQYF
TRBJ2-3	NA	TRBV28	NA	TGTGCCAGCAGTGGGCGGGTGGAAACCATCGCCACAGATACGCAGTATTTT	CASSGRVETIATDTQYF
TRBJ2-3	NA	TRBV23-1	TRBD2	TGCGCCAGCAGTCCGGCTTGCTTAGCGGGGGGAATCACAGATACGCAGTATTTT	CASSPACLAGGITDTQYF
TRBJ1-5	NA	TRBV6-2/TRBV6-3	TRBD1	TGTGCCAGCAGTCCGAACCAGGGAGACAGGGCAGCTCAGCCCCAGCATTTT	CASSPNQGDRAAQPQHF
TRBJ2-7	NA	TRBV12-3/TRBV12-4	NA	TGTGCCAGCAGTGTCCGGGGCTACGAGCAGTACTTC	CASSVRGYEQYF
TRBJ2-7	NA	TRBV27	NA	TGTGCCAGCAGTTTTAAGAGCTCCTACGAGCAGTACTTC	CASSFKSSYEQYF
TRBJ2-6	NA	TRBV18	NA	TGTGCCAGCTCACCACCTGGCCGCGTCCTGACTTTC	CASSPPGRVLTF
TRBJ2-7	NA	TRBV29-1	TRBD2	TGCAGCGTGGTAAGCGGGAAACTCGGCTCCTACGAGCAGTACTTC	CSVVSGKLGSYEQYF
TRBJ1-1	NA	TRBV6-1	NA	TGTGCCAGCAGTGAAGCGGTCAGATTGAACACTGAAGCTTTCTTT	CASSEAVRLNTEAFF
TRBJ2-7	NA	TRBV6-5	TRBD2	TGTGCCAGCAGTTACGGGGGGGGGTCCTACGAGCAGTACTTC	CASSYGGGSYEQYF
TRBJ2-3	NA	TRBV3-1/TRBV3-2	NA	TGTGCCGGAAGAGGGATCCGCACAGATACGCAGTATTTT	CAGRGIRTDTQYF
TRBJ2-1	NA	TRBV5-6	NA	TGTGCCAGCAGCTCGATGACAGCTTACTCCTACAATGAGCAGTTCTTC	CASSSMTAYSYNEQFF
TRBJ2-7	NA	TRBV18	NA	TGTGCCAGCTCACAAACAGGTATCTACGAGCAGTACTTC	CASSQTGIYEQYF
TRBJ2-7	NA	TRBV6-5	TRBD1	TGTGCCAGCAACCGACAGGGACACAAGGCCTACGAGCAGTACTTC	CASNRQGHKAYEQYF
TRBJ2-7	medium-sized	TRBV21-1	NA	TGTGCCAGCAGCACGAGGTATAGGCTCTACTTAGCGTCCTACGAGCAGTACTTC	CASSTRYRLYLASYEQYF
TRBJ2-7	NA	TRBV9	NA	TGTGCCAGCAGCACTCAGGGGGGCGAGCAGTACTTC	CASSTQGGEQYF
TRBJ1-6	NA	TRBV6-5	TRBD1	TGTGCCAGCCGGGACAGCGTCTTGTCACCCCTCCACTTT	CASRDSVLSPLHF
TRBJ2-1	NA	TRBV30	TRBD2	TGTGCCTCGACTAGCGGGACTGCTCGGCAGTTCTTC	CASTSGTARQFF
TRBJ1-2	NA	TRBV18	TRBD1	TGTGCCAGCTCAGATGGACAGGCGGGCTATGGCTACACCTTC	CASSDGQAGYGYTF
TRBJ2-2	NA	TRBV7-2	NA	TGTGCCAGCAGCCACTCAGGGGCGCCTACCGGGGAGCTGTTTTTT	CASSHSGAPTGELFF
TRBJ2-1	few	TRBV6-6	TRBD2	TGTGCCAGCAGTTACGGCGGGGGGAACAATGAGCAGTTCTTC	CASSYGGGNNEQFF
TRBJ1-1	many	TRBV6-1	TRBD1	TGTGCCAGCAGTGCGCAGGGGGCCTCTGAGGTCACTGAAGCTTTCTTT	CASSAQGASEVTEAFF
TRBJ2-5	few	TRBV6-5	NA	TGTGCCAGCAGCTCTTCGGTACAAGAGACCCAGTACTTC	CASSSSVQETQYF
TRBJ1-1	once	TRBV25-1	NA	TGTGCCAGCAGTGAGGGTAAGGGGTGGTGGACTGAAGCTTTCTTT	CASSEGKGWWTEAFF
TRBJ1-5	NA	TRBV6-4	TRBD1	TGTGCCAGCAGTCCCATGGGACAGACCAATCAGCCCCAGCATTTT	CASSPMGQTNQPQHF
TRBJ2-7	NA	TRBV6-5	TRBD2	TGTGCCAGCAACTCAGGGACTAGCGGGAGTTACGAGCAGTACTTC	CASNSGTSGSYEQYF
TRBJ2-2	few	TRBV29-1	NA	TGCAGCGTTGAGGGACAAGGGTCCGGGGAGCTGTTTTTT	CSVEGQGSGELFF
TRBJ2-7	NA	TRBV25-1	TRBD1	TGTGCCAGCCGGACTCGGACAGGTCACGAGCAGTACTTC	CASRTRTGHEQYF
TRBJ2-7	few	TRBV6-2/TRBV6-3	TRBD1	TGTGCCAGCAGTTACCTTGGGACAGGGGTTCGGGAGCAGTACTTC	CASSYLGTGVREQYF
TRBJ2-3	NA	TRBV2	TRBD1	TGTGCCAGCAGCGTCACGACAGGGGATTTAGATACGCAGTATTTT	CASSVTTGDLDTQYF
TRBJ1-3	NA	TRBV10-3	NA	TGTGCCATCAGCTCAGGGTTTTCTGGAAACACCATATATTTT	CAISSGFSGNTIYF
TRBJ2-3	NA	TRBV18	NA	TGTGCCAGCTCACCAGGGGCCTCTGGCACAGATACGCAGTATTTT	CASSPGASGTDTQYF
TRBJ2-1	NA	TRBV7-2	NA	TGTGCCAGCAGCTTAGATCGGACAGCCGGTGAGCAGTTCTTC	CASSLDRTAGEQFF
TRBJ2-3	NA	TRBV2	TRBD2	TGTGCCAGCAGTGTAATAGCGGGAGGTGGTTATCGGGAGTATTTT	CASSVIAGGGYREYF
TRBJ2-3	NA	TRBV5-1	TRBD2	TGCGCCAGCAGCTTGCGCGGGCGGGGGGGAGGAACAGATACGCAGTATTTT	CASSLRGRGGGTDTQYF
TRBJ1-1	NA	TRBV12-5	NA	TGTGCTAGTGGTTTGGTGGGCTACACTGAAGCTTTCTTT	CASGLVGYTEAFF
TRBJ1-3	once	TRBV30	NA	TGTGCCTGGAGCCCAAATGGAAACACCATATATTTT	CAWSPNGNTIYF
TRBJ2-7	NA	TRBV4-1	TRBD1	TGCGCCAGCAGCCAGCCGGGACAGCAGTCCTACGAGCAGTACTTC	CASSQPGQQSYEQYF
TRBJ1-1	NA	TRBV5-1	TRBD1	TGCGCCAGCAGCTTACAGGGGGCTGGAAACACTGAAGCTTTCTTT	CASSLQGAGNTEAFF
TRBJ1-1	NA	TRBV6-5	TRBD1	TGTGCCAGCAACAGGGGCGACACTGAAGCTTTCTTT	CASNRGDTEAFF
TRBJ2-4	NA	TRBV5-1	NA	TGCGCCAGCAGCTTGGATGGGCAGGGCGTTGACATTCAGTACTTC	CASSLDGQGVDIQYF